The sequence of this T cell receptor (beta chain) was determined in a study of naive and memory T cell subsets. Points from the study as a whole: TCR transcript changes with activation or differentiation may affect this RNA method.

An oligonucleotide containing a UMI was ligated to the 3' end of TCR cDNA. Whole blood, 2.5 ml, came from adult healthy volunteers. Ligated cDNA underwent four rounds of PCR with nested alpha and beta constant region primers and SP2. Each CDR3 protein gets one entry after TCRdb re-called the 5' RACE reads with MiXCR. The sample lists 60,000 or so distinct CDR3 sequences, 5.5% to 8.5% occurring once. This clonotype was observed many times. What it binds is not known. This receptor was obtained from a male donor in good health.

CDR3 DNA sequence: TGTGCCAGCAGTTTAAGACTAGCGGGAGTTGAGCAGTTCTTC. This translates into CASSLRLAGVEQFF. This chain uses TRBV12-3 or TRBV12-4 with TRBJ2-1; the match to TRBD2 covers 12 bases. CDR3 length: 14 residues. V was clipped by 2 bases and J by 9 bases; unmatched bases: 2.